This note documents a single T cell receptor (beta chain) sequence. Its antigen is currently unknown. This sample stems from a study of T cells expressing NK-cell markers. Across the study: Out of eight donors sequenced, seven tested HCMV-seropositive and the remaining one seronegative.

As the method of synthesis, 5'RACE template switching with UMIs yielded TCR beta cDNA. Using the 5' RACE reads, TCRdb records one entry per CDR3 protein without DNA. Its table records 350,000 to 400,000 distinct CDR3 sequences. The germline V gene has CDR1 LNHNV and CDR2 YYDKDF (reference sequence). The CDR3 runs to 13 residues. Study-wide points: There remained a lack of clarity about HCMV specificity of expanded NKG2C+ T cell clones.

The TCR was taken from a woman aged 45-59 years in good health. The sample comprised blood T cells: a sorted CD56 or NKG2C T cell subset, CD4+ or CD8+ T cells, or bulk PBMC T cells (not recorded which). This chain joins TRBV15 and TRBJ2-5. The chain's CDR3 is CATSRPTGETQYF. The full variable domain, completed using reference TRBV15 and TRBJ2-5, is DAMVIQNPRYQVTQFGKPVTLSCSQTLNHNVMYWYQQKSSQAPKLLFHYYDKDFNNEADTPDNFQSRRPNTSFCFLDIRSPGLGDTAMYLCATSRPTGETQYFGPGTRLLVL.